This T cell receptor (beta chain) comes out of a study of T cell clonality in common variable immunodeficiency. Regarding the study as a whole: Compared with healthy controls, CVID subjects showed increased TCRbeta clonality, mostly in about a third.

With 2 bases clipped from V and 7 bases from J, the junction kept 18 bases outside the gene matches. This CDR3 is built from 17 residues. Germline CDR1 is DFQATT and CDR2 is SNEGSKA (reference sequence). This clone was detected ten times or more. What it binds is unknown. The sequenced fragment ends 3 residues before the CDR3 boundary, so the rest is inferred from the germline J gene. CVID and control samples used equivalent genomic DNA input. Sequenced by immunoSEQ multiplex PCR; TCRdb stores in-frame clones only, minus some. This sample comprises around 40,000 clones, none seen once only. The specimen was peripheral blood mononuclear cells. The chain has TRBV20-1 and TRBJ2-3, with 7 nucleotides matching TRBD2. The clonotype comes from a person between 18 and 75 years old in good health. The CDR3 DNA, read in part, is TGCAGTGCTAGAACTGCTAGCGGAATTGCTTTCCCCTATACG. Residues: CSARTASGIAFPYT. In full, the CDR3 reads CSARTASGIAFPYTQYF.